Presented here are 18 T cell receptor beta chains from one specimen sequenced in a study of CD8+ T cells in alopecia areata. Markers used for sorting pooled cutaneous lymph node cells were CD4, CD8alpha, NKG2D, NKG2ACE and others. Following extraction, RNA underwent reverse transcription to cDNA, which served as the sequencing template. Generated by immunoSEQ multiplex PCR, the TCRdb table keeps only in-frame clones and is missing some. Listed for the sample are approximately 300,000 clones, none seen a single time. The specimen sequenced was CD4+ T cells sorted from a lymph node. Receptors were obtained from a C3H/HeJ mouse with alopecia areata. This line is of MHC haplotype H2-k.

This clone came up a few times. Mouse gene names and germline throughout. This chain's CDR3 is CASRVTGEYAEQFF. Incomplete CDR3 DNA: TGTGCCAGCAGGGTGACAGGGGAGTATGCT. This chain uses TRBV13-1 with TRBJ2-1; TRBD1 agrees at 8 bases. The CDR3 is cut off 4 residues early in the read; its end comes from the germline J gene. CDR1 and CDR2 (germline): NSHNY, SYGAGN. J gave up 4 bases and V 5 bases, and 5 bases lay outside the gene matches. CDR3 length: 14 amino acids.

In the case of this clone: Gene names are the mouse ones. The read ends 4 residues shy of where the CDR3 ends; the end is completed using the germline J gene. The chain combines TRBV5 with TRBJ2-1; weak D call: TRBD1 (5 bases). The ends were cut back, 4 bases at V and 3 bases at J, with 10 bases in the middle. From germline, CDR1 is LGHNA and CDR2 YNLKQL (reference sequence). This CDR3 has 14 residues. Partial CDR3 DNA: TGTGCCAGCAGCCCCAGGGCTCTCTATGCT. It codes for CASSPRALYA. The complete CDR3 reads CASSPRALYAEQFF.

Comments on this clone: Gene labels here are mouse ones. The observed sequence ends 4 residues before the CDR3 terminus, with the missing tail filled in from the germline J gene. This sample includes further DNA sequences coding for the same CDR3. The V and J genes are TRBV5 and TRBJ2-1; TRBD2 aligns across 8 bases. Germline CDR1 is LGHNA and CDR2 is YNLKQL (reference sequence). The CDR3 runs 14 residues. The chain's CDR3 is CASSQEGGRAEQFF. The CDR3 DNA, read in part, is TGTGCCAGCAGCCAAGAGGGGGGGCGGGCT.

A remark on this clone: The listed genes are named as in mouse. The read is 3 residues too short to cover the CDR3 end, so that end is filled in from the germline J gene. V and J are TRBV1 and TRBJ1-6; no clear D gene. TRBJ1-6 carries the ORF label, with uncertain function. The CDR3 loop spans 14 amino acids. V dropped 0 bases and J dropped 8 bases, with 8 bases sitting between them. Germline loops: CDR1 NSQYPW, CDR2 LRSPGD (reference sequence). The part of the CDR3 DNA that was read is TGCACCTGCAGTGCAGATCATGGGGATTCGCCC. This sequence encodes CTCSADHGDSP. The complete CDR3 sequence is CTCSADHGDSPLYF.

Turning to this clone: The germline and genes are mouse ones. The observed sequence ends 4 residues before the CDR3 terminus, with the missing tail filled in from the germline J gene. The chain recombines TRBV29 with TRBJ2-1; 8 positions match TRBD1. Germline assignment: CDR1 MSHET and CDR2 SYDVDS. This CDR3 is built from 14 residues. After removal of 6 bases from V and 1 base from J, the junction contained 2 bases not matched to a gene. The covered CDR3 bases are TGTGCTAGCAGCGGGACAGGAAACTATGCT. This sequence encodes CASSGTGNYA. The complete CDR3 protein is CASSGTGNYAEQFF.

In this sample, this clone turned up a few times. Mouse names are used for the genes. From the germline J gene comes the end of the CDR3, since the read stops 4 residues before it. This specimen includes other DNA sequences encoding the same CDR3. V usage is TRBV31 and J usage is TRBJ2-2, with TRBD1 as a possible D gene (6 bases). Germline CDR1 is GKSSPN and CDR2 is SITVG. Trimming stripped 0 bases from V and 1 base from J, with 9 bases between. The length of the CDR3 is 15 residues. The sequenced part of the CDR3 DNA is TGTGCCTGGAGTCTAGGCAGGGGAAACACCGGG. Translating gives CAWSLGRGNTG. The whole CDR3 region reads CAWSLGRGNTGQLYF.

On this clone itself: The genes are named according to mouse. Read coverage stops 3 residues before the CDR3 terminus; the germline J gene supplies the remainder. The J gene is TRBJ1-6, the V gene TRBV19; no clear D. TRBJ1-6 is recorded as an ORF, its role being uncertain. V shed 4 bases and J shed 8 bases, with 7 bases lying between them. Germline CDR1 reads FNHDT; CDR2 reads SITEND (reference sequence). The CDR3 runs to 12 residues. The CDR3 sequence: CASSAWDSPLYF. The covered CDR3 bases are TGTGCCAGCAGTGCCTGGGATTCGCCC.

On this clone itself: Genes and germline come from the mouse. The read terminates 4 residues ahead of where the CDR3 ends, so the germline J gene completes it. The genes are TRBV14 and TRBJ2-3; 14 positions agree with TRBD2. The length of the CDR3 is 16 residues. Losses at the gene ends were 2 bases for V and 3 bases for J; bases not matched to a gene: 2. Germline V gene lookup returns CDR1 SGHDT and CDR2 FRDEAV. The covered CDR3 bases are TGTGCCAGCAGTTTGGGGGACTGGGGGGGCGCAGAA. Translated: CASSLGDWGGAE. From start to end, the CDR3 is CASSLGDWGGAETLYF.

This clone was picked up a small number of times. Germline and genes: mouse. The CDR3 end is not reached by the read, which stops 4 residues before it; the germline J gene fills it in. V usage is TRBV13-2 and J usage is TRBJ2-5; maybe TRBD1 (5 bases). The CDR3 is 14 amino acids. V was cut by 0 bases and J by 2 bases, with 7 bases left in between. Germline CDR1 and CDR2: NNHNN and SYGAGS (reference sequence). The CDR3 is CASGDATVQDTQYF. Incomplete CDR3 DNA: TGTGCCAGCGGTGATGCGACAGTCCAAGAC.

A word on this clone: Genes and germline are mouse. The read terminates 4 residues ahead of where the CDR3 ends, so the germline J gene completes it. V usage is TRBV17 and J usage is TRBJ2-7, with TRBD2 matching over 8 bases. This CDR3 is 14 amino acids long. Germline trimming cut 5 bases from V and 2 bases from J; bases unmatched to any gene: 5. The germline gives CDR1 MNHDT, CDR2 YYDKIL. CDR3 amino acids: CASSAGGRPYEQYF. The CDR3 DNA, read in part, is TGTGCTAGCAGTGCGGGGGGGCGCCCCTAT. Complete variable domain (other parts from reference TRBV17 and TRBJ2-7): DTTVKQNPRYKLARVGKPVNLICSQTMNHDTMYWYQKKPNQAPKLLLFYYDKILNREADTFEKFQSSRPNNSFCSLYIGSAGLEYSAMYLCASSAGGRPYEQYFGPGTRLTVL.

A remark on this clone: Mouse germline and gene names are used. The sequenced part of the CDR3 DNA is TGTGCCAGCAGTATAATCCCGGGACTGGGGGGGTAT. Its translation: CASSIIPGLGGY. From start to end, the CDR3 is CASSIIPGLGGYEQYF. The chain joins TRBV19 to TRBJ2-7; 13 bases match TRBD2. Read data end 4 residues before the CDR3 end; the end is taken from the germline J gene. The CDR3 runs to 16 residues. Germline CDR1 reads FNHDT; CDR2 reads SITEND (reference sequence).

There are many counts of this clone. Gene labels here are mouse ones. The CDR3 end falls 4 residues outside the read, so it is completed with the germline J gene. The chain employs TRBV19 and TRBJ2-7, with 11 bases lining up with TRBD2. CDR1 FNHDT and CDR2 SITEND come from the germline V gene (reference sequence). The CDR3 loop spans 13 amino acids. The CDR3 protein is CASSKDWGDEQYF. The CDR3 DNA, read in part, is TGTGCCAGCAGTAAGGACTGGGGGGAT.

A word on this clone: These gene names are mouse names. Read sequence stops 3 residues before the CDR3 end, and the germline J gene provides the missing end. V gene TRBV13-3 combines with J gene TRBJ1-6; the match to TRBD1 covers 9 bases. TRBJ1-6 falls under the ORF class, with uncertain function. The CDR3 totals 13 residues. The germline V gene encodes CDR1 NNHDY and CDR2 SYVADS. After removal of 5 bases from V and 10 bases from J, the junction contained 4 bases not matched to a gene. The CDR3 bases that were read are TGTGCCAGCAGCCTGGGACAGGGATCGCCC. This translates into CASSLGQGSP. The CDR3 in its entirety is CASSLGQGSPLYF.

Concerning this clone: Gene names and germline match the mouse. The sequence runs out 4 residues before the end of the CDR3; the remainder is reconstructed from the germline J gene. Other nucleotide sequences in the sample specify the same CDR3. The gene calls are TRBV13-1 and TRBJ1-1; possibly TRBD1 for D (6 bases). From germline, CDR1 is NSHNY and CDR2 SYGAGN. The CDR3 loop spans 14 amino acids. Trimming removed 1 base at V and 0 bases at J, with 7 bases between. The chain's CDR3 is CASSDRTANTEVFF. CDR3 bases read: TGTGCCAGCAGTGATCGGACAGCAAACACA.

On this clone itself: Gene and germline names: mouse. Read data end 4 residues before the CDR3 end; the end is taken from the germline J gene. The chain has TRBV5 and TRBJ2-7; D may be TRBD1 (6 bases). Per the germline V gene, CDR1 is LGHNA and CDR2 is YNLKQL (reference sequence). This CDR3 has 15 residues. CDR3 DNA, as far as it was read: TGTGCCAGCAGCCAAGACGGCAGGGGCCGTTAT. Its translation: CASSQDGRGRY. The entire CDR3 sequence reads CASSQDGRGRYEQYF.

In this sample, this clone turned up a few times. The gene names given are mouse names. Coverage ceases 4 residues before the CDR3 finishes, and the germline J gene fills in the end. The J gene is TRBJ1-2, the V gene TRBV5; D is perhaps TRBD1 (5 bases). Germline V lookup: CDR1 LGHNA, CDR2 YNLKQL (reference sequence). The CDR3 runs to 13 residues. The chain's CDR3 is CASSQGDWRDYTF. Incomplete CDR3 DNA: TGTGCCAGCAGCCAAGGGGACTGGCGC.

As concerns this clone: Gene names and germline match the mouse. The read is 4 residues too short to cover the CDR3 end, so that end is filled in from the germline J gene. This chain joins TRBV13-2 and TRBJ2-7, with 9 positions matching TRBD2. Germline loops: CDR1 NNHNN, CDR2 SYGAGS (reference sequence). The CDR3 loop spans 15 amino acids. The CDR3 region is CASGDAGGGAYEQYF. The sequenced CDR3 bases are TGTGCCAGCGGTGATGCTGGGGGGGGCGCTTAT.

In its sample, this clone was seen a few times. All gene names here are mouse names. The CDR3 goes on 4 residues after the read ends, and that part is filled in from the germline J gene. This specimen includes other DNA sequences encoding the same CDR3. The chain has TRBV5 and TRBJ2-2; the match to TRBD2 covers 8 bases. The germline CDR1 and CDR2 sequences are LGHNA and YNLKQL (reference sequence). The V gene end was trimmed by 0 bases and the J gene end by 0 bases; junction bases not matched to a gene: 3. The CDR3 is 17 amino acids. The DNA read from the CDR3 is TGTGCCAGCAGCCAAGATCTACTGGGGGCAAACACCGGG. As protein: CASSQDLLGANTG. The full CDR3 sequence reads CASSQDLLGANTGQLYF.